This note documents a single T cell receptor beta chain sequence. The data were obtained in a study of T cell changes during pregnancy in multiple sclerosis. TCRdb's copy holds only in-frame clones and misses some; the assay was immunoSEQ multiplex PCR. Altogether tens of thousands of clones are present, 91% being singletons, with the ten largest covering 0.6% to 0.9%. The TCR was taken from a female donor with multiple sclerosis, enrolled in a pregnancy study. The sample was CD4+ T cells from peripheral blood mononuclear cells, taken in the first trimester of pregnancy.

In nucleotides, the CDR3 is TGCGCCAGCAGCGCCGGACAGGGGAGGCAGGGCTACACCTTC. As protein: CASSAGQGRQGYTF. The V call is TRBV5-1, the J call TRBJ1-2; TRBD1 matches at 9 bases. CDR3 size: 14 residues. CDR1 is SGHRS, CDR2 YFSETQ, per germline. V trimming: 4 bases; J trimming: 8 bases; junction bases outside the gene matches: 9.